This T cell receptor beta chain was sequenced for a study of graft-versus-host responses after intestinal transplantation (dated by TCRdb to the early 2020s). A note on the overall study: Recipients received multivisceral, liver-intestinal, or isolated intestinal transplants. The cohort enrolled 24 intestinal transplant recipients, one of whom was a retransplant, and a few patients without pretransplant specimens were excluded. Samples from a few later patients were sequenced in-house on an Illumina MiSeq with MiXCR processing rather than by the commercial service. A peak of at least 4% donor T cells among recipient peripheral blood mononuclear cells was the definition used for donor T cell macrochimerism. Bulk TCR-beta CDR3 sequencing was used to track graft-versus-host and host-versus-graft alloreactive T cell clones in the graft, circulation and bone marrow after intestinal transplantation. Every recipient was given anti-thymocyte globulin induction, followed by approximately 3 years of maintenance tacrolimus and steroids. To identify alloreactive clones, pre-transplant mixed lymphocyte reaction products were sequenced and compared with unstimulated pre-transplant donor and recipient T cells. What the work shows at the level of the full study, not this receptor alone: Early after transplant, peak levels of circulating GvH clones were associated with declines in HvG clones. The conclusions were limited by the relatively low number and heterogeneity of the intestinal transplant patients. GvH clones were found in recipient bone marrow, and some of the GvH clones appeared earlier in ileal mucosa or blood, which is consistent with an intestinal mucosal origin. High GvH to HvG T cell clonal ratios were observed in the allografts of patients with donor T cell macrochimerism.

V is cut by 5 bases and J by 8 bases, and the space between the germline ends is 13 bases. The germline V gene supplies CDR1 SGHTA and CDR2 FQGNSA. The CDR3 goes from the cysteine to the phenylalanine over 14 residues. Here the CDR3 DNA is all that survives: 42 bases in frame from base 1. Dithiothreitol, EDTA incubations and collagenase D digestion were used to isolate intraepithelial and lamina propria lymphocytes from graft specimens. Bulk TCR-beta sequencing was performed on serial intestinal graft biopsy specimens collected as late as 600 days after transplant. To prepare the library, the immunoSEQ multiplex PCR assay was applied. For most patients, genomic DNA was subjected to high-throughput TCR-beta CDR3 sequencing by Adaptive Biotechnologies. In the original analysis: Adaptive's ImmunoSEQ software supplied the TCR sequencing data for more than 15 patients, while MiXCR and VDJtools were used to process a few other patients. CDR3 nucleotide sequences shared between donor and recipient were removed because the origin of such sequences could not be assigned. Alloreactive clones required at least 2-fold expansion over unstimulated cells and minimum CFSE-low frequency of 0.002% (template counts) or 0.001% (read counts). Mappable clones were those detected in sequenced pre-transplant spleen, lymph node, or MLR CFSE-low populations of the donor or recipient. Cumulative frequency of alloreactive clones was calculated as a percentage of all sequences weighted by copy number. The clones in this table, taken by TCRdb from immuneACCESS, are in-frame only. Not every clone is retained; where verified, under half of the shortfall comes from an unresolved V gene, and the cause of the rest is unknown. D and trimming come from the DNA, and the V and J calls and clone size come from that table. Recorded for this sample are roughly 15,000 clones; more than 65% of them occurred a single time. Jointly, the top ten make up 3% to 4% of the sample.

On this clone: This receptor's antigen is unknown. Per-nucleotide qualities are absent, and no much larger clonotype sits a single base away.

The specimen was ileum tissue, collected roughly 27 days after intestinal transplant. This receptor was identified in a human patient who received an intestinal transplant, so some T cells may come from the graft donor. This receptor chain uses TRBV7-2 and TRBJ1-6; no D segment can be confidently identified. The CDR3 region has the sequence CASSPRRRDSPLHF. The DNA sequence is as follows: TGTGCCAGCAGCCCGAGGCGGCGGGATTCACCCCTCCACTTT.